This TCR beta chain was identified during a study of human T cells and chemical hapten exposure. The CDR3 extends over 12 amino acids. V was trimmed by 7 bases and J by 5 bases, leaving 11 bases between them. Germline CDR1 is SEHNR and CDR2 is FQNEAQ (reference sequence). As to time point: pre-sensitization, week 0. Treatment noted: therapeutic diphenylcyclopropenone sensitization with weekly scalp DPC. Many counts were recorded for this clonotype. Original data processing: Counting gave a median of around 90,000 TCRs per sample, with values ranging from 23,224 to 690,600. One entry per CDR3 protein, called by TCRdb with MiXCR from the RACE reads. TCRdb, not the authors, supplied the V and J calls. The data hold about 51,000 distinct CDR3 sequences, with roughly 9.9% observed a single time.

This chain connects TRBV7-9 to TRBJ1-1; D may be TRBD1 (6 bases). Material: whole blood, obtained in connection with sensitization to the hapten diphenylcyclopropenone (DPC). The TCR comes from a woman in her thirties or forties with alopecia areata. Some clones in this sample may be carry-over from other donors' samples. The CDR3 nucleotides read TGTGCCAGCACAGGGGAGTATACTGAAGCTTTCTTT. The encoded protein is CASTGEYTEAFF.